The following is a TCR beta chain sequence with its context. As yet, its antigen is unknown. V gave up 2 bases and J gave up 8 bases, with 16 bases separating them. Germline V gene lookup returns CDR1 SGHTA and CDR2 FQGNSA. CDR3 size: 15 residues. The data were taken from a study of identifying expanded T cells in peripheral blood. Healthy donors had no documented immune events, such as infections, while sampled. Libraries were prepared by immunoSEQ multiplex PCR; TCRdb keeps only in-frame clonotypes and omits some of them. Of about 91,000 clones in the sample, around 88% were seen once. Study conclusions and caveats: Differentially abundant clones: about 1.2 between replicates, just under 17 at 2 to 3 weeks, roughly 18 at four.

Sequenced input: blood. V usage is TRBV7-2 and J usage is TRBJ2-1, with D unclear. This TCR came from a person aged 18 to 70 in good health. CDR3 nucleotide sequence: TGTGCCAGCAGCTTAATCGCCAGTAAGGTGGATGAGCAGTTCTTC. This gives the protein CASSLIASKVDEQFF.